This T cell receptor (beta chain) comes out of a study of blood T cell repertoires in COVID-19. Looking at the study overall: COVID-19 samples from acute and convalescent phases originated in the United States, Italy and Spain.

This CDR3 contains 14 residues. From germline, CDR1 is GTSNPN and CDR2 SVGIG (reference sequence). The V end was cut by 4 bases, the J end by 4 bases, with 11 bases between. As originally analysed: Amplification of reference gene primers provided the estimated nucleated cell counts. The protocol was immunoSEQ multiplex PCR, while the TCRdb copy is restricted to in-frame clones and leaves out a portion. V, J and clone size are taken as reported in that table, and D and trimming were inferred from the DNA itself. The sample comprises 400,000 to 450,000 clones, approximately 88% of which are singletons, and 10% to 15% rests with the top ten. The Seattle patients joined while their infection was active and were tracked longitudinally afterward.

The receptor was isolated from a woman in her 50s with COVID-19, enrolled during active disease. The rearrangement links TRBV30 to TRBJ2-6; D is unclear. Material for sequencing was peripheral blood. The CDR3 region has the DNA TGTGCCTGGACTTTAGGAGTCGGGGCCAACGTCCTGACTTTC. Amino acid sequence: CAWTLGVGANVLTF.